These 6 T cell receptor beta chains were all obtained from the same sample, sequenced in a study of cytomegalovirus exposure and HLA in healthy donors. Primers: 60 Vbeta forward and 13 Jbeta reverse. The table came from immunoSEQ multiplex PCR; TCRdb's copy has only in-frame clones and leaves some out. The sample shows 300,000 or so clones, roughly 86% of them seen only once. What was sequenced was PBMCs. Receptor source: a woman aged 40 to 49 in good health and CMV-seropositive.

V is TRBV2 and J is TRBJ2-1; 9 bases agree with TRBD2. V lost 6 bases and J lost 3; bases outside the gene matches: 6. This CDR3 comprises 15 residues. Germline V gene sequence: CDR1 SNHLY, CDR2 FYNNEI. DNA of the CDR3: TGTGCCAGCAGCACGAGCGGGAGGAACTACAATGAGCAGTTCTTC. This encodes CASSTSGRNYNEQFF.

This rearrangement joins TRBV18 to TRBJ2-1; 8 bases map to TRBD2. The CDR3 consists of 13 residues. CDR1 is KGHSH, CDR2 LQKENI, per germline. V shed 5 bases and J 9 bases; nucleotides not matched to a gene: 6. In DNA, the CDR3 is TGTGCCAGCTCATCGACTAGCGTAAGTGAGCAGTTCTTC. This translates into CASSSTSVSEQFF.

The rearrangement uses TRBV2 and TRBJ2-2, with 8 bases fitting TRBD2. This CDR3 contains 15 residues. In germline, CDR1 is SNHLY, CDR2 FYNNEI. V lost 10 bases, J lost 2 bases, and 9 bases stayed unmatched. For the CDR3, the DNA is TGTGCCACACGCCTCGCGGGAGGAAACACCGGGGAGCTGTTTTTT. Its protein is CATRLAGGNTGELFF.

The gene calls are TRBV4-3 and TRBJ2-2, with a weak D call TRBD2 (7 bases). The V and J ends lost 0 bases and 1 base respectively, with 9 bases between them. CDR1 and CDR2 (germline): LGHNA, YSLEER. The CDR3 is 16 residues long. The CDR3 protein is CASSQEGGGNTGELFF. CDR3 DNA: TGCGCCAGCAGCCAAGAGGGAGGGGGGAACACCGGGGAGCTGTTTTTT.

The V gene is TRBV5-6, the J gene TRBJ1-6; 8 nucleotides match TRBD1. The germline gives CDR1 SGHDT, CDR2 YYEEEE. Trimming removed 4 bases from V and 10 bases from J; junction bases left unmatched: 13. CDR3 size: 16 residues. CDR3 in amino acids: CASSPGTGRSGSPLHF. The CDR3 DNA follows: TGTGCCAGCAGCCCGGGGACAGGTCGGTCCGGATCACCCCTCCACTTT.

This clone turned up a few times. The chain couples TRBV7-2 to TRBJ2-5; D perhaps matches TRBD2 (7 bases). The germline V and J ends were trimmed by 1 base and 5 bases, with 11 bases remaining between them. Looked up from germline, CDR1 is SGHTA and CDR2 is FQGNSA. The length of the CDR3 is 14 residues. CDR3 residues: CASSLGTRGETQYF. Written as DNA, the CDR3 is TGTGCCAGCAGCTTAGGGACTAGGGGGGAGACCCAGTACTTC.